The next 8 T cell receptor beta chains were all read from a single sample in a study of beta chain features in type 1 diabetes. Of the isolated RNA, all was reverse transcribed, and so the sequenced material was expressed TCRB transcripts. Generated by immunoSEQ multiplex PCR, the TCRdb table keeps only in-frame clones and is missing some. The data contain 310,000 or so clones, 11% of them singletons. The sequencing sample was made of naive CD4+ T cells from blood. These receptors all come from a woman aged 30 to 39 in good health.

This clone was observed a few times. The chain has TRBV5-1 and TRBJ2-7, with TRBD1 identical over 7 bases. Germline CDR1 is SGHRS and CDR2 is YFSETQ. The ends lost 1 base at V and 3 bases at J; junction bases unmatched: 4. The CDR3 sequence is 14 residues long. In DNA, the CDR3 is TGCGCCAGCAGCTTGAATGGACAGGTCTACGAGCAGTACTTC. This codes for CASSLNGQVYEQYF.

The chain couples TRBV28 to TRBJ1-1; the D is unclear. The germline V and J ends were trimmed by 4 bases and 8 bases, with 14 bases remaining between them. Per the germline V gene, CDR1 is MDHEN and CDR2 is SYDVKM. The CDR3 is made up of 13 amino acids. CDR3 sequence: CASSWEGRTEAFF. The CDR3 DNA reads as TGTGCCAGCAGTTGGGAGGGCCGGACCGAAGCTTTCTTT.

In this sample, this clone turned up a few times. The V and J genes are TRBV30 and TRBJ1-4, with 9 bases aligning to TRBD1. Trimming cost V 3 bases and J 3 bases; bases outside gene matches: 5. The CDR3 is 15 amino acids. CDR1 is GTSNPN, CDR2 SVGIG, per germline (reference sequence). The CDR3 spells CAWSGDRVANEKLFF. The CDR3 nucleotides read TGTGCCTGGAGCGGGGACAGGGTGGCTAATGAAAAACTGTTTTTT.

The chain links TRBV29-1 to TRBJ2-7, with D perhaps TRBD1 (5 bases). Germline assignment: CDR1 SQVTM and CDR2 ANQGSEA. V lost 6 bases to trimming and J lost 3 bases, with 9 bases between them. This CDR3 comprises 11 residues. In DNA form, the CDR3 reads TGCAGCGTGAACAGGAACTACGAGCAGTACTTC. It encodes CSVNRNYEQYF.

The rearrangement uses TRBV30 and TRBJ2-2; D not certain. CDR3 length equals 11 residues. Germline assignment: CDR1 GTSNPN and CDR2 SVGIG (reference sequence). Trimming removed 5 bases from V and 8 bases from J, with 9 bases in between. The CDR3 here is CAWSPDGELFF. The CDR3 coding sequence is TGTGCCTGGTCCCCAGATGGGGAGCTGTTTTTT.

This clone was seen a few times. V usage is TRBV7-9 and J usage is TRBJ1-2; D not resolved. Germline V gives CDR1 SEHNR, CDR2 FQNEAQ (reference sequence). V lost 6 bases to trimming and J lost 7 bases, with 18 bases between them. This CDR3 is built from 14 residues. CDR3 DNA: TGTGCCAGCAGGCTGACACCTCTCCCCTCTGGCTACACCTTC. Its protein is CASRLTPLPSGYTF.

The chain recombines TRBV18 with TRBJ2-1; 7 nucleotides match TRBD2. Germline CDR1 reads KGHSH; CDR2 reads LQKENI. The CDR3 runs to 15 residues. V lost 1 base and J lost 5; bases outside the gene matches: 5. CDR3 nucleotide sequence: TGTGCCAGCTCACCACAGGGAGGGGATCACAATGAGCAGTTCTTC. It is translated as CASSPQGGDHNEQFF.

The V call is TRBV4-1, the J call TRBJ2-1; D unresolved. With 0 bases removed from V and 9 bases from J, the gap between germline ends came to 15 bases. The CDR3 length is 15 residues. From germline, CDR1 is MGHRA and CDR2 YSYEKL. CDR3: CASSQDQLVRGEQFF. The CDR3 DNA follows: TGCGCCAGCAGCCAAGATCAGCTAGTACGCGGTGAGCAGTTCTTC.